The 2 T cell receptor beta chains below all came from one sample that was sequenced in a study of blood T cell repertoires in COVID-19. TCRdb's table, derived via immunoSEQ multiplex PCR, lists solely in-frame clones and lacks some. Seen here are 100,000 to 150,000 clones, under 90% observed once, and the top ten hold 9.5% to 15%. The sample was peripheral blood. These receptor sequences come from a woman in her sixties with acute or convalescent COVID-19.

The V call is TRBV7-9, the J call TRBJ1-1; tentative D call: TRBD1 (6 bases). Looked up from germline, CDR1 is SEHNR and CDR2 is FQNEAQ (reference sequence). V was clipped by 5 bases and J by 1 base, with 11 bases between them. The CDR3 is 14 amino acids. This chain's CDR3 is CASSLLQGNTEAFF. DNA of the CDR3: TGTGCCAGCAGCCTACTACAGGGGAACACTGAAGCTTTCTTT.

The genes are TRBV14 and TRBJ2-3; D call uncertain. Looked up from germline, CDR1 is SGHDN and CDR2 is FVKESK. The CDR3 is 15 residues long. V gave up 4 bases and J gave up 6 bases, with 17 bases separating them. In DNA, the CDR3 is TGTGCCAGCAGCCGAGACCCCCGGAGAGCGGATACGCAGTATTTT. This codes for CASSRDPRRADTQYF.